The sequence of this T cell receptor beta chain was determined in a study of HIV-infected children after antiretroviral therapy interruption. RNA-based 3' RACE libraries used unique molecular identifiers. TCRdb re-analysed the 3' RACE reads in MiXCR, keeping a single row per CDR3 protein. The profile covers about 50,000 distinct CDR3 sequences, with 4.3% appearing a single time and approximately 0.7% taken by the ten largest. This clonotype was detected only a few times. Antigen: not known. Overall study findings and caveats: The Gini coefficient of naive CD4+ repertoires rose, returning to baseline by 3 years. Some non-naive CD45RA+ T cells might be present among sorted naive cells.

Sample treatment: PENTA 11 planned treatment interruption arm or continuous ART arm. Participants had taken at least three-drug ART for at least 24 weeks. V lost 7 bases and J lost 2; bases outside the gene matches: 6. The CDR3 length is 14 residues. The germline V gene encodes CDR1 LNHDA and CDR2 SQIVND (reference sequence). The clonotype originates from a pool of human donors with HIV. This chain connects TRBV19 to TRBJ2-7; 9 bases are a match to TRBD1. The starting material was CD45RA+ CD4+ T cells from PBMCs, pooled from several time points, obtained from a donor given antiretroviral therapy, either interrupted or continuous. As to subset: naive CD4+ CD45RA+ CD45RO- T cells. As DNA, the CDR3 is TGTGCCAGTAATACGGACAGGGGAGCCTACGAGCAGTACTTC. Residues: CASNTDRGAYEQYF.